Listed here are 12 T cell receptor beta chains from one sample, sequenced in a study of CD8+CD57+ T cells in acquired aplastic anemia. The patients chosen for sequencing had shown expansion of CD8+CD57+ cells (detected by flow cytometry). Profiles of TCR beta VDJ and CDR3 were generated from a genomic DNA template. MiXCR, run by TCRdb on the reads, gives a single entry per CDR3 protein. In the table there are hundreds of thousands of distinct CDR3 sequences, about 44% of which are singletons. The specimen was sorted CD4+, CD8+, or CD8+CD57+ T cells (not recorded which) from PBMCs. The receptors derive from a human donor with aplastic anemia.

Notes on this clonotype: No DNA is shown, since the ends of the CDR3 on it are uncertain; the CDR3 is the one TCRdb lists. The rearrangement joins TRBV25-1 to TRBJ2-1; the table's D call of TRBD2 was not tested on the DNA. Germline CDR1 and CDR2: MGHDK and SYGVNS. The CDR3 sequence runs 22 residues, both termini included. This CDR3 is CATKNLCASSLEASGRINEQFF.

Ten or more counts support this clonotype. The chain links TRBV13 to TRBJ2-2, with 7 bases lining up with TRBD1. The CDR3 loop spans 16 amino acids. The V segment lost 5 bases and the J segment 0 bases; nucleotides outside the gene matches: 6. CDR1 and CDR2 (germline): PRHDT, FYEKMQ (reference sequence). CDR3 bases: TGTGCCAGCAGCGTTACCGGGACAGCGAACACCGGGGAGCTGTTTTTT. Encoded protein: CASSVTGTANTGELFF.

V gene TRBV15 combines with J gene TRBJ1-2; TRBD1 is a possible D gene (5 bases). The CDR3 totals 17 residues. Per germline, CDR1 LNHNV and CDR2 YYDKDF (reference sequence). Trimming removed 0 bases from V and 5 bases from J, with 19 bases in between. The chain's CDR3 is CATSREGRGDLVYGYTF. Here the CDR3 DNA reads TGTGCCACCAGCAGAGAGGGGCGGGGTGATTTAGTTTATGGCTACACCTTC.

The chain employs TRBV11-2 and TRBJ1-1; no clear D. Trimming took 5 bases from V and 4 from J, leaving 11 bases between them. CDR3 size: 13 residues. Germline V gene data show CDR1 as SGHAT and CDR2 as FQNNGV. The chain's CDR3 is CASSPGPSTEAFF. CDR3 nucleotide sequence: TGTGCCAGCAGCCCTGGGCCGAGCACTGAAGCTTTCTTT.

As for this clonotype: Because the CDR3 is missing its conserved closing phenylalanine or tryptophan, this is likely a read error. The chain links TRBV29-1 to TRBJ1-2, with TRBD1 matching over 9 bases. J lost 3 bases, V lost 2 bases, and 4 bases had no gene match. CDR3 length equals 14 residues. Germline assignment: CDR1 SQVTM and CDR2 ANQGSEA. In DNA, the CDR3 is TGCAGCGTTGAAACAGGGGGCACGGACTATGGCTACACCTCC. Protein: CSVETGGTDYGYTS.

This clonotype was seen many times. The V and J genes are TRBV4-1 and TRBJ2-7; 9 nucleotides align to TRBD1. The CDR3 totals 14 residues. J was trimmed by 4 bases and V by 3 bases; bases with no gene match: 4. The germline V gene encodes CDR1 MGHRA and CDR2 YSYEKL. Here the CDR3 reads CASSHSQGAYEQYF. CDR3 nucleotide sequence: TGCGCCAGCAGCCATTCACAGGGGGCGTACGAGCAGTACTTC.

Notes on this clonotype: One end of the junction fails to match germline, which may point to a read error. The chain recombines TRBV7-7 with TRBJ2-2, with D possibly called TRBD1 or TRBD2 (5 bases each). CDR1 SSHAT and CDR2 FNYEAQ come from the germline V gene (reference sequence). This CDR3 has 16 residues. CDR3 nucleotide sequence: TGTGCTAGCAGCTTAGCGAGGGACGCGAACACCGGGGAGCTGTTTTTT. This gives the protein CASSLARDANTGELFF.

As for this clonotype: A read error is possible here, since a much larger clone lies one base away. The chain's CDR3 is CASSGTGNNIQYF. Written as DNA, the CDR3 is TGTGCCAGCAGTGGTACGGGGAATAACATTCAGTACTTC. The chain joins TRBV6-4 to TRBJ2-4, with a tentative D call TRBD2 (5 bases). Trimming took 4 bases from V and 7 from J, leaving 11 bases between them. CDR3 size: 13 residues. Germline-derived CDR1 and CDR2 are MRHNA and SNTAGT.

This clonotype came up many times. CDR3 sequence reads: CASSASGALLHEQYF. CDR3 bases: TGTGCCAGCAGCGCTAGCGGCGCCCTCCTTCACGAGCAGTACTTC. The genes are TRBV9 and TRBJ2-7; 7 positions match TRBD2. Unmatched junction bases numbered 11, after V lost 3 bases and J lost 5 bases. CDR3 size: 15 residues. Germline-derived CDR1 and CDR2 are SGDLS and YYNGEE. The whole variable domain, remainder taken from reference TRBV9 and TRBJ2-7, is DSGVTQTPKHLITATGQRVTLRCSPRSGDLSVYWYQQSLDQGLQFLIQYYNGEERAKGNILERFSAQQFPDLHSELNLSSLELGDSALYFCASSASGALLHEQYFGPGTRLTVT.

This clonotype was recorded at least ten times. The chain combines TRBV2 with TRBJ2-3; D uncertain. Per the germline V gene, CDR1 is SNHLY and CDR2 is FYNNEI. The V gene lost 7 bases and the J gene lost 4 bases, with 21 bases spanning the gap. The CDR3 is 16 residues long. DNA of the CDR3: TGTGCCAGCACCCTCGGACCCAGTTCAGCAGCAGATACGCAGTATTTT. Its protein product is CASTLGPSSAADTQYF.

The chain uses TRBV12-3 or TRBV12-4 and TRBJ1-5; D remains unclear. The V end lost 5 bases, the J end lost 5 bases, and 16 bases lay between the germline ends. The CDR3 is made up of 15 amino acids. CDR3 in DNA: TGTGCCAGCAGTCCTAGTCCCTGGGTGGATCAGCCCCAGCATTTT. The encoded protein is CASSPSPWVDQPQHF.

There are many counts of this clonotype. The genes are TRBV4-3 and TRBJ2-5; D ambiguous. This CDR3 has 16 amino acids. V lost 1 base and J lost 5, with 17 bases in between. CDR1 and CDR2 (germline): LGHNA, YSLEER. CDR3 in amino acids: CASSQATARGDETQYF. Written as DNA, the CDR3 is TGCGCCAGCAGCCAAGCGACGGCGCGCGGTGATGAGACCCAGTACTTC.